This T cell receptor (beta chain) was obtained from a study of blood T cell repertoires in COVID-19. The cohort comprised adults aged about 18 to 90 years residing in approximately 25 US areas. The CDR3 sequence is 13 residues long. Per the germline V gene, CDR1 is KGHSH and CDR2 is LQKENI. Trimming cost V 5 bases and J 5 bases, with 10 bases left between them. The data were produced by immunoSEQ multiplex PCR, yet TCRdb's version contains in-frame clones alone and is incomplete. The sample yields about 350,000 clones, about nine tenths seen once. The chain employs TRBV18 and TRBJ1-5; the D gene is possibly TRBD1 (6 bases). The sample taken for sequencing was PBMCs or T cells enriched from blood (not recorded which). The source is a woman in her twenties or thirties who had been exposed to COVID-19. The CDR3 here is CASSSRTDQPQHF. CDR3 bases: TGTGCCAGCTCATCTCGGACAGATCAGCCCCAGCATTTT.